A selection of T cell receptor beta chains follows, all from one sample in a study of blood T cell repertoires in COVID-19. Profiled with immunoSEQ multiplex PCR; TCRdb holds only in-frame clones, not every one. The table has 200,000 to 250,000 clones, 87% seen once; the top ten hold under 13%. Source material: PBMCs or T cells enriched from blood (not recorded which). The receptors were sampled from a young man with acute COVID-19. The CDR3 runs from the conserved cysteine through the conserved F or W. D genes are given only for firm matches.

J gene: TRBJ2-3; D gene: TRBD2; V gene: TRBV7-9; CDR3 DNA: TGTGCCAGCAGCTTTGGGATAGCGGGAGATCGGGCAGATACGCAGTATTTT; CDR3 protein: CASSFGIAGDRADTQYF
J gene: TRBJ1-1; D gene: .; V gene: TRBV12-3/TRBV12-4; CDR3 DNA: TGTGCCAGCAAGCAGGGTGGGCGGACTGAAGCTTTCTTT; CDR3 protein: CASKQGGRTEAFF
J gene: TRBJ1-2; D gene: TRBD1; V gene: TRBV27; CDR3 DNA: TGTGCCAGCAGTTTATCCGGACAGGACCTATACTATGGCTACACCTTC; CDR3 protein: CASSLSGQDLYYGYTF
J gene: TRBJ2-3; D gene: TRBD2; V gene: TRBV19; CDR3 DNA: TGTGCCAGTACCCTCATAGCGGGAGGCCGAGATACGCAGTATTTT; CDR3 protein: CASTLIAGGRDTQYF
J gene: TRBJ2-1; D gene: .; V gene: TRBV27; CDR3 DNA: TGTGCCAGCAGCCACAACCCCACCCCTTTCCCAAATGAGCAGTTCTTC; CDR3 protein: CASSHNPTPFPNEQFF
J gene: TRBJ1-2; D gene: .; V gene: TRBV4-1; CDR3 DNA: TGCGCCAGCAGCCAAGTTCAGATTAACTATGGCTACACCTTC; CDR3 protein: CASSQVQINYGYTF
J gene: TRBJ2-1; D gene: .; V gene: TRBV5-6; CDR3 DNA: TGTGCCAGCAGCTTTAGGACAGCACCTTACAATGAGCAGTTCTTC; CDR3 protein: CASSFRTAPYNEQFF
J gene: TRBJ2-5; D gene: .; V gene: TRBV4-3; CDR3 DNA: TGCGCCAGCAGCCAAGATGTACACACAGGGACCCAGTACTTC; CDR3 protein: CASSQDVHTGTQYF
J gene: TRBJ2-2; D gene: TRBD2; V gene: TRBV14; CDR3 DNA: TGTGCCAGCAGCCGTTTGACTAGCGGGATAATGAGTACCGGGGAGCTGTTTTTT; CDR3 protein: CASSRLTSGIMSTGELFF
J gene: TRBJ2-1; D gene: TRBD1; V gene: TRBV5-6; CDR3 DNA: TGTGCCAGCAGCTTGTCAGAGACAGGGCCCCGTAATGAGCAGTTCTTC; CDR3 protein: CASSLSETGPRNEQFF
J gene: TRBJ2-3; D gene: TRBD1; V gene: TRBV28; CDR3 DNA: TGTGCCAGCAGCTCCGCGACAGGGCCTTACACAGATACGCAGTATTTT; CDR3 protein: CASSSATGPYTDTQYF
J gene: TRBJ1-4; D gene: TRBD1; V gene: TRBV19; CDR3 DNA: TGTGCCAGTACCCCATCCCACAGGGGTTCAACTAATGAAAAACTGTTTTTT; CDR3 protein: CASTPSHRGSTNEKLFF
J gene: TRBJ1-2; D gene: TRBD1; V gene: TRBV6-5; CDR3 DNA: TGTGCCAGCAGCTCGGGACAGGGCTATGGCTACACCTTC; CDR3 protein: CASSSGQGYGYTF
J gene: TRBJ1-1; D gene: .; V gene: TRBV28; CDR3 DNA: TGTGCCAGCAGGGAGGGGACGGCGAACACTGAAGCTTTCTTT; CDR3 protein: CASREGTANTEAFF
J gene: TRBJ1-5; D gene: TRBD1; V gene: TRBV6-2/TRBV6-3; CDR3 DNA: TGTGCCAGCAGTACGGACAGGGGTCATAGCAATCAGCCCCAGCATTTT; CDR3 protein: CASSTDRGHSNQPQHF